This T cell receptor (beta chain) is from a study of blood T cell repertoires in COVID-19. Looking at the study overall: The United States, Italy and Spain provided the acute and convalescent COVID-19 samples. PBMCs, B-cell-depleted T cells, or T cells provided the cDNA or gDNA that made up the material.

In the authors' workflow: Reference gene primer amplification yielded estimated nucleated cell counts. Measured with immunoSEQ multiplex PCR; TCRdb has only the in-frame clones, and not every one. That table gives V, J and clone size, and the DNA gave D and trimming. The profile shows around 60,000 clones, 70% to 90% of them singletons. The sequenced material came from peripheral blood. The sequence came from a middle-aged man with active COVID-19.

CDR3 coding DNA: TGTGCCTGGAGTCCCTACGGACAGGGGGAAAAAGAGACCCAGTACTTC. It is translated as CAWSPYGQGEKETQYF. The chain uses TRBV30 and TRBJ2-5, with 10 bases aligning to TRBD1. Germline-derived CDR1 and CDR2 are GTSNPN and SVGIG (reference sequence). This CDR3 is built from 16 residues. The V and J ends lost 2 bases and 3 bases, in that order; junction bases with no gene match: 9.